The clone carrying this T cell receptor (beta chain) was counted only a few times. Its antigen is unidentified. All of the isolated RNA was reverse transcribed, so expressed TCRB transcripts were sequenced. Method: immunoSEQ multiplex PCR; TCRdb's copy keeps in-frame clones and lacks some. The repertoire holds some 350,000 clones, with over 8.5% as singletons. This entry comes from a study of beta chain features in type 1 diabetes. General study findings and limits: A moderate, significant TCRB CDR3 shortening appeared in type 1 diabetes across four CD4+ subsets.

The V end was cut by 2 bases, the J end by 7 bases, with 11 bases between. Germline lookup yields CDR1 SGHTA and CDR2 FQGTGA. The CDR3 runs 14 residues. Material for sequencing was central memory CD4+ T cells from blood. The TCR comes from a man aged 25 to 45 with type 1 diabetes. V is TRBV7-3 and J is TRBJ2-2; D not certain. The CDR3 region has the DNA TGTGCCAGCAGCTTAGGCGGACGAAGCGGGGAGCTGTTTTTT. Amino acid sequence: CASSLGGRSGELFF.